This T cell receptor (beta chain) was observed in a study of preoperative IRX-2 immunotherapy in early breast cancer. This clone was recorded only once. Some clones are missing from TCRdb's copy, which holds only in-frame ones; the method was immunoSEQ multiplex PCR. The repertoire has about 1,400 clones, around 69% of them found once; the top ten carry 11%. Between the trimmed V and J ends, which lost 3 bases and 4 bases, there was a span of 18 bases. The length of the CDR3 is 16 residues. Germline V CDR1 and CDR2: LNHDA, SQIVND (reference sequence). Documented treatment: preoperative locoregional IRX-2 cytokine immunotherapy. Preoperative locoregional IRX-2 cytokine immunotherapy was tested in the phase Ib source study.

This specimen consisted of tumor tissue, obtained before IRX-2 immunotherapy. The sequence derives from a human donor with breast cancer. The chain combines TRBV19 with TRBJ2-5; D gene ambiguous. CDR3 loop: CASSIRTQSSAETQYF. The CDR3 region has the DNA TGTGCCAGTAGTATCCGGACCCAAAGCTCCGCAGAGACCCAGTACTTC.